These 15 T cell receptor beta chains came from one sample sequenced in a study of shared clonotypes between healthy human individuals. TCRdb's copy holds only in-frame clones and misses some; the assay was immunoSEQ multiplex PCR. The table has roughly 1,000,000 clones, around 78% seen once. Source material: memory CD4+ T cells from PBMCs. Specified subset: CD45RA-negative fraction. The receptors come from a man aged 18 to 35 in good health. Some clones in this sample may be carry-over from other donors' samples.

The chain is built from TRBV10-3 and TRBJ1-1; D remains ambiguous. From germline, CDR1 is ENHRY and CDR2 SYGVKD. The CDR3 is made up of 12 amino acids. The germline V and J ends were trimmed by 5 bases and 3 bases, with 7 bases remaining between them. Here the CDR3 reads CAISQFDTEAFF. The DNA of the CDR3 is TGTGCCATCAGTCAGTTTGACACTGAAGCTTTCTTT.

The chain uses TRBV29-1 and TRBJ2-1; 7 nucleotides agree with TRBD2. The V gene's germline CDR1 is SQVTM and CDR2 ANQGSEA. Trimming cost V 7 bases and J 3 bases; bases outside gene matches: 6. CDR3 length: 13 residues. The CDR3 region has the DNA TGCAGCGGTGCTGCGGGGGTCTACAATGAGCAGTTCTTC. It is translated as CSGAAGVYNEQFF.

The rearrangement joins TRBV30 to TRBJ2-2; possible D gene TRBD2, 6 bases. V gave up 5 bases and J gave up 1 base, with 11 bases separating them. The CDR3 consists of 14 residues. Germline values: CDR1 GTSNPN, CDR2 SVGIG (reference sequence). The CDR3 spells CAWLTRGNTGELFF. CDR3 DNA sequence: TGTGCCTGGTTGACTAGAGGGAACACCGGGGAGCTGTTTTTT.

This clone has just a few counts. V and J are TRBV20-1 and TRBJ1-2; a possible D gene is TRBD1 (5 bases). The CDR3 sequence is 11 residues long. Trimming took 3 bases from V and 7 from J, leaving 9 bases between them. Germline assignment: CDR1 DFQATT and CDR2 SNEGSKA (reference sequence). CDR3 sequence (DNA): TGCAGTGCTAGTGTGGGGCTTGGCTACACCTTC. As protein: CSASVGLGYTF.

Regarding this clone: A much bigger clone sits one base away, suggesting this may be a read error. This rearrangement joins TRBV2 to TRBJ2-2, with unresolved D. Between the trimmed V and J ends, which lost 6 bases and 7 bases, there was a span of 6 bases. The length of the CDR3 is 11 residues. Per the germline V gene, CDR1 is SNHLY and CDR2 is FYNNEI. CDR3 coding DNA: TGTGCCAGCAGGGGCATCGGGGAGCTGTTTTTT. Translating it yields CASRGIGELFF.

The genes are TRBV4-1 and TRBJ2-3, with D possibly called TRBD1 or TRBD2 (5 bases each). This CDR3 has 13 residues. Trimming shortened V by 0 bases and J by 15 bases, and 16 bases separated the two germline ends. Germline V gives CDR1 MGHRA, CDR2 YSYEKL. Here the CDR3 reads CASSQDPQGPVYF. CDR3 DNA: TGCGCCAGCAGCCAAGATCCCCAGGGACCCGTCTATTTT.

The chain carries TRBV29-1 and TRBJ2-3, with 11 bases identical to TRBD2. Germline CDR1 is SQVTM and CDR2 is ANQGSEA. There are 15 residues in the CDR3. After removal of 8 bases from V and 3 bases from J, the junction contained 10 bases not matched to a gene. The CDR3 DNA reads TGCAGCATTGTACAGGGACTAGCGGAAACAGATACGCAGTATTTT. Residues: CSIVQGLAETDTQYF.

This sequence joins TRBV11-2 and TRBJ1-1; tentative D call: TRBD1 (5 bases). The germline V gene encodes CDR1 SGHAT and CDR2 FQNNGV. V was cut by 1 base and J by 0 bases, with 12 bases left in between. The CDR3 totals 16 residues. CDR3 nucleotides: TGTGCCAGCAGCTTAGCTCTGGGGGGGGTGAACACTGAAGCTTTCTTT. This translates into CASSLALGGVNTEAFF.

The chain joins TRBV7-2 to TRBJ1-1, with 7 bases identical to TRBD1. Germline V CDR1 and CDR2: SGHTA, FQGNSA. Germline trimming cut 5 bases from V and 1 base from J; bases unmatched to any gene: 4. The CDR3 is made up of 14 amino acids. The CDR3 region has the DNA TGTGCCAGCAGCGGACAGGCGGCGAACACTGAAGCTTTCTTT. Its translation is CASSGQAANTEAFF.

The chain joins TRBV7-2 to TRBJ2-7; no definite D call. V lost 5 bases to trimming and J lost 6 bases, with 8 bases between them. Germline loops: CDR1 SGHTA, CDR2 FQGNSA. The CDR3 loop spans 11 amino acids. This chain's CDR3 is CASSQYTEQYF. CDR3 DNA sequence: TGTGCCAGCAGCCAGTATACCGAGCAGTACTTC.

The chain links TRBV29-1 to TRBJ2-1; TRBD1 matches 8 bases. Trimming took 6 bases from V and 3 from J; bases not matched to a gene: 7. The germline V gene has CDR1 SQVTM and CDR2 ANQGSEA. This CDR3 region has 14 residues. In DNA, the CDR3 is TGCAGCGTCGCTAGGACAGGGAACTACAATGAGCAGTTCTTC. Translated, it gives CSVARTGNYNEQFF.

This clone has only a few counts. The chain employs TRBV27 and TRBJ1-2; weak D call: TRBD1 (6 bases). The CDR3 is made up of 13 amino acids. In germline, CDR1 is MNHEY, CDR2 SMNVEV (reference sequence). V gave up 4 bases and J gave up 7 bases, with 13 bases separating them. The CDR3 DNA sequence: TGTGCCAGCAGTTCCCAGGGGTTGGCTGGCTACACCTTC. Its translation is CASSSQGLAGYTF.

The chain uses TRBV19 and TRBJ2-3; tentative D call: TRBD1 (5 bases). The CDR3 is made up of 13 amino acids. In germline, CDR1 is LNHDA, CDR2 SQIVND (reference sequence). The V end was cut by 4 bases, the J end by 4 bases, with 9 bases between. The CDR3 region is CASSRGQSDTQYF. As DNA, the CDR3 is TGTGCCAGTAGTAGGGGCCAATCAGATACGCAGTATTTT.

A few counts support this clone. The chain employs TRBV2 and TRBJ1-1; D is possibly TRBD1 (6 bases). V was trimmed by 5 bases and J by 1 base, leaving 11 bases between them. The CDR3 runs to 14 residues. CDR1 and CDR2 from the germline V gene are SNHLY and FYNNEI. Here the CDR3 DNA reads TGTGCCAGCAGTTTCGACAGGCGGAACACTGAAGCTTTCTTT. Protein product: CASSFDRRNTEAFF.

The chain employs TRBV29-1 and TRBJ2-2; 13 bases are shared with TRBD2. CDR1 and CDR2 (germline): SQVTM, ANQGSEA. V dropped 6 bases and J dropped 0; count of bases not matched to a gene: 4. This CDR3 is 16 amino acids long. The CDR3 DNA sequence: TGCAGCGTCTTGGGACTAGCGGGACCGAACACCGGGGAGCTGTTTTTT. Translating gives CSVLGLAGPNTGELFF.